This T cell receptor beta chain was sequenced for a study of blood T cell repertoires in COVID-19. Looking at the study overall: PBMCs, B-cell-depleted T cells, or T cells provided the cDNA or gDNA that made up the material.

This CDR3 has 17 residues. Germline values: CDR1 LNHDA, CDR2 SQIVND (reference sequence). With V trimmed by 5 bases and J by 0 bases, 9 bases remained unmatched. Assay used: immunoSEQ multiplex PCR; TCRdb lists only in-frame clones, some missing. The sample has a few hundred thousand clones; roughly nine tenths are singletons. The chain carries TRBV19 and TRBJ1-3; TRBD1 aligns across 8 bases. The sequencing input was peripheral blood. The TCR comes from a woman aged 35 to 49 who had recovered from COVID-19. CDR3 region: CASSPTRTGISGNTIYF. CDR3 sequence (DNA): TGTGCCAGTAGTCCCACCCGGACAGGGATCTCTGGAAACACCATATATTTT.